A selection of T cell receptor beta chains follows, all from one sample in a study of immune evolution from preneoplasia to lung adenocarcinoma. Clones were read by immunoSEQ multiplex PCR, and TCRdb kept only the in-frame ones, dropping some. This table has approximately 9,100 clones, roughly 88% appearing once. Sequenced input: FFPE minimally invasive lung adenocarcinoma tissue. These TCRs come from a person between 65 and 79 years old with lung adenocarcinoma. Each CDR3 is given with its conserved first and last residue. The D gene is left open where the match is weak. Only part of the rows carry a size: once, few, many, or a class if the clone is expanded.

j_call v_call d_call clone_size cdr3_aa cdr3_nt
TRBJ1-5 TRBV6-5 - - CASSQGFGNQPQHF TGTGCCAGCTCTCAGGGTTTCGGCAATCAGCCCCAGCATTTT
TRBJ2-5 TRBV5-1 - - CASSTEGPKETQYF TGCGCCAGCAGCACCGAGGGACCTAAAGAGACCCAGTACTTC
TRBJ1-6 TRBV6-6 - - CASRAGTSDSPLHF TGTGCCAGCAGGGCGGGGACATCCGATTCACCCCTCCACTTT
TRBJ2-4 TRBV28 - - CASTYRLAKNIQYF TGTGCCAGCACCTACAGGTTAGCCAAAAACATTCAGTACTTC
TRBJ1-1 TRBV10-3 - - CAISESDRTDLNTEAFF TGTGCCATCAGTGAGTCCGATAGAACAGACCTGAACACTGAAGCTTTCTTT
TRBJ2-5 TRBV2 - - CAIALDSPETQYF TGTGCCATCGCTTTGGATTCCCCGGAGACCCAGTACTTC
TRBJ1-1 TRBV27 - - CASSLFPGSIAEAFF TGTGCCAGCAGTTTATTCCCAGGGAGTATCGCTGAAGCTTTCTTT
TRBJ2-7 TRBV6-1 - - CASPPGGRASYKQYF TGTGCCAGCCCCCCGGGGGGCAGGGCCTCCTACAAGCAGTACTTC
TRBJ2-3 TRBV19 TRBD2 - CASNTGLGSFAQYF TGTGCCAGTAACACGGGACTAGGGTCGTTTGCGCAGTATTTT
TRBJ2-1 TRBV5-1 - - CASSSVSYNEQFF TGCGCCAGCAGCTCAGTCTCGTACAATGAGCAGTTCTTC
TRBJ2-5 TRBV5-1 - few CASSIQYTGRGETQYF TGCGCCAGCAGCATCCAATACACGGGAAGGGGGGAGACCCAGTACTTC
TRBJ1-2 TRBV5-1 - - CASSLTEQYYGYTF TGCGCCAGCAGCTTGACAGAGCAGTACTATGGCTACACCTTC
TRBJ1-5 TRBV5-5 - - CASSLGQGLYQPQHF TGTGCCAGCAGCTTGGGCCAGGGGCTGTATCAGCCCCAGCATTTT
TRBJ1-5 TRBV7-9 - - CASSLYIGGSNQPQHF TGTGCCAGCAGCTTATACATTGGAGGGAGCAATCAGCCCCAGCATTTT